These 14 T cell receptor beta chains were all obtained from the same sample, sequenced in a study of CD8+CD57+ T cells in acquired aplastic anemia. According to the study, genomic DNA was the template for TCR beta VDJ and CDR3 profiling. TCRdb analysed the reads with MiXCR anew, one entry per CDR3 protein. The repertoire holds some 220,000 distinct CDR3 sequences, almost 35% seen once, with 0.95% to 1.2% in the top ten. Sequences were obtained from sorted CD4+, CD8+, or CD8+CD57+ T cells (not recorded which) from PBMCs. Every receptor here comes from a human donor in good health, serving as a control.

This clonotype was seen at least ten times. The chain is built from TRBV7-8 and TRBJ2-5; 10 bases are a match to TRBD2. J lost 5 bases, V lost 4 bases, and 10 bases had no gene match. Germline lookup yields CDR1 SGHVS and CDR2 FQNEAQ. This CDR3 has 16 residues. The CDR3 here is CASSSIAGLAEETQYF. DNA for the CDR3: TGTGCCAGCAGCTCCATAGCAGGACTAGCGGAGGAGACCCAGTACTTC.

Concerning this clonotype itself: A single base separates this from a much larger clone, so it may be a read error. This CDR3 reads CARSPRLTLSYEQYF. The DNA for the CDR3 is TGCGCCCGCAGCCCACGACTGACCCTCTCCTACGAGCAGTACTTC. V gene TRBV5-1 combines with J gene TRBJ2-7; D remains unclear. The germline gives CDR1 SGHRS, CDR2 YFSETQ. This CDR3 is 15 amino acids long.

Concerning this clonotype: Mismatch with germline at one junction end may stem from a read error. The DNA of the CDR3 is TGTGCCAACAGCTTTCTAAGCGGGGGCTCCTACAATGAGCAGTTCTTC. It encodes CANSFLSGGSYNEQFF. This chain connects TRBV7-2 to TRBJ2-1, with TRBD2 identical over 8 bases. This CDR3 is built from 16 residues. The germline V gene encodes CDR1 SGHTA and CDR2 FQGNSA.

The chain recombines TRBV9 with TRBJ1-1; 8 bases align to TRBD1. Looked up from germline, CDR1 is SGDLS and CDR2 is YYNGEE. CDR3 length equals 15 residues. The trim removed 0 bases at V and 5 bases at J, leaving 6 bases unmatched. CDR3 coding DNA: TGTGCCAGCAGCGTAGTGAATACAGGGGGGACTGAAGCTTTCTTT. As protein: CASSVVNTGGTEAFF.

The chain couples TRBV2 to TRBJ2-1, with D perhaps matching TRBD2 (7 bases). The length of the CDR3 is 14 residues. Germline CDR1 is SNHLY and CDR2 is FYNNEI. The ends were cut back, 0 bases at V and 6 bases at J, with 9 bases in the middle. CDR3 sequence (DNA): TGTGCCAGCAGTGAAGCGGGGGGGCCCAATGAGCAGTTCTTC. Protein product: CASSEAGGPNEQFF.

This clonotype came up many times. The chain combines TRBV20-1 with TRBJ2-3; D remains ambiguous. Germline lookup yields CDR1 DFQATT and CDR2 SNEGSKA (reference sequence). The CDR3 has 13 residues. The V end was cut by 4 bases, the J end by 2 bases, with 10 bases between. CDR3 protein: CSANWANTDTQYF. In DNA, the CDR3 is TGCAGTGCTAACTGGGCAAACACAGATACGCAGTATTTT.

This clonotype was counted many times. The gene calls are TRBV7-2 and TRBJ1-5, with D perhaps TRBD1 (6 bases). V shed 2 bases and J shed 4 bases, with 6 bases lying between them. The germline gives CDR1 SGHTA, CDR2 FQGNSA. The CDR3 has 13 amino acids. CDR3 sequence reads: CASSLQGNQPQHF. The DNA for the CDR3 is TGTGCCAGCAGCTTACAGGGGAATCAGCCCCAGCATTTT.

Many counts were recorded for this clonotype. V usage is TRBV5-1 and J usage is TRBJ2-5; unclear D gene. Per germline, CDR1 SGHRS and CDR2 YFSETQ. The CDR3 totals 15 residues. V was shortened by 4 bases and J by 5 bases, with 18 bases between the two germline ends. The CDR3: CASSELSGYVETQYF. CDR3 nucleotide sequence: TGCGCCAGCAGCGAGCTATCGGGCTATGTGGAGACCCAGTACTTC.

J is TRBJ2-3 and V is TRBV2, with a possible D match to TRBD1 (6 bases). V lost 8 bases to trimming and J lost 6 bases, with 18 bases between them. This CDR3 is built from 14 residues. CDR1 and CDR2 from the germline V gene are SNHLY and FYNNEI. CDR3: CASSSGQGSDTQYF. CDR3 in DNA: TGTGCCAGCTCGAGTGGGCAGGGGAGTGATACGCAGTATTTT.

This clonotype occurred many times. V and J are TRBV7-2 and TRBJ1-2; maybe TRBD1 (5 bases). The CDR3 has 13 residues. Trimming took 1 base from V and 7 from J, leaving 10 bases between them. Germline V gives CDR1 SGHTA, CDR2 FQGNSA. As DNA, the CDR3 is TGTGCCAGCAGCTTAGGTCTCCAGGGTGGCTACACCTTC. This translates into CASSLGLQGGYTF.

The sample holds many counts of this clonotype. The CDR3 loop reads CASSLTGLHEQFF. CDR3 coding DNA: TGTGCCAGCAGTCTAACAGGGCTCCATGAGCAGTTCTTC. The gene calls are TRBV7-9 and TRBJ2-1; tentative D call: TRBD1 (6 bases). Trimming left V 6 bases short and J 8 bases short, with 14 bases between. CDR3 length: 13 residues. The germline V gene has CDR1 SEHNR and CDR2 FQNEAQ (reference sequence).

This clonotype was seen a few times. A single base separates this from a much larger clone, so it may be a read error. The chain carries TRBV6-4 and TRBJ1-2; no definite D call. Trimming removed 3 bases from V and 6 bases from J, with 11 bases in between. The CDR3 sequence is 13 residues long. Germline V gene data show CDR1 as MRHNA and CDR2 as SNTAGT. CDR3 bases: TGTGCCAGCAGTGAAGGCGGAAGCCATGGCTACACCTTC. It translates to CASSEGGSHGYTF.

This rearrangement joins TRBV12-3 or TRBV12-4 to TRBJ2-2; 7 positions agree with TRBD2. The CDR3 is 13 amino acids. V dropped 6 bases and J dropped 6; count of bases not matched to a gene: 4. In DNA, the CDR3 is TGTGCCAGCAGAAGTACTAGCGCCGGGGAGCTGTTTTTT. Translating gives CASRSTSAGELFF.

This clonotype has just a few counts. V usage is TRBV11-2 and J usage is TRBJ1-4; D gene ambiguous. The V end was cut by 1 base, the J end by 6 bases, with 9 bases between. The CDR3 has 14 residues. Germline values: CDR1 SGHAT, CDR2 FQNNGV. The CDR3 here is CASSLAQVHEKLFF. As DNA, the CDR3 is TGTGCCAGCAGCTTAGCCCAGGTGCATGAAAAACTGTTTTTT.